The 15 T cell receptor beta chains listed next were all sequenced from one sample in a study of human T cells and chemical hapten exposure. Time point reported: patch test 3, about 24 weeks after DPC sensitization. Documented treatment: therapeutic diphenylcyclopropenone sensitization with weekly scalp DPC. One entry per CDR3 protein results from TCRdb running MiXCR on the RACE reads. The table records about 84,000 distinct CDR3 sequences, roughly 10% of them present only once. The input for sequencing was whole blood, taken in connection with sensitization to the hapten diphenylcyclopropenone (DPC). These receptors came from a woman between 45 and 60 years old with alopecia areata. Some clones in this sample may be carry-over from other donors' samples.

As regards this clonotype: One end of the junction is discordant with germline, which a read error may explain. This rearrangement joins TRBV11-3 to TRBJ2-1, with TRBD2 matching over 9 bases. The CDR3 is made up of 17 amino acids. Germline V gene lookup returns CDR1 SGHNT and CDR2 YENEEA. The CDR3 nucleotides are TGTGCCAGCAGCTTAAGGACTAGCGCCCAGGGTCTCAATGTGCAGTTCTTC. Translation: CASSLRTSAQGLNVQFF. Full variable domain (remainder filled in from reference TRBV11-3 and TRBJ2-1): EAGVVQSPRYKIIEKKQPVAFWCNPISGHNTLYWYLQNLGQGPELLIRYENEEAVDDSQLPKDRFSAERLKGVDSTLKIQPAELGDSAVYLCASSLRTSAQGLNVQFFGPGTRLTVL.

At least ten counts were recorded for this clonotype. V gene TRBV20-1 combines with J gene TRBJ2-1, with TRBD2 matching 7 bases. The germline V gene has CDR1 DFQATT and CDR2 SNEGSKA (reference sequence). The V gene end was trimmed by 6 bases and the J gene end by 5 bases; junction bases not matched to a gene: 22. This CDR3 spans 18 amino acids. CDR3 bases: TGCAGTGCCCTCCCCCCCCTAGCGGCCGTGAGCCCCAACAATGAGCAGTTCTTC. This sequence encodes CSALPPLAAVSPNNEQFF.

This clonotype was seen repeatedly, ten times or more. The chain combines TRBV29-1 with TRBJ2-7; D gene ambiguous. Per germline, CDR1 SQVTM and CDR2 ANQGSEA. CDR3 size: 11 residues. Trimming removed 5 bases at V and 0 bases at J, with 5 bases between. CDR3 in amino acids: CSVSVSYEQYF. The CDR3 region has the DNA TGCAGCGTTTCGGTCTCCTACGAGCAGTACTTC.

This clonotype has more than one count but fewer than ten. V and J are TRBV9 and TRBJ2-6; no clear D gene. Germline V gives CDR1 SGDLS, CDR2 YYNGEE. V lost 2 bases and J lost 2, with 8 bases in between. The CDR3 totals 15 residues. CDR3 loop: CASSVKSPGANVLTF. In DNA form, the CDR3 reads TGTGCCAGCAGCGTGAAATCCCCTGGGGCCAACGTCCTGACTTTC.

The chain joins TRBV11-3 to TRBJ2-5, with D unclear. This CDR3 is built from 15 residues. Germline values: CDR1 SGHNT, CDR2 YENEEA. The ends were cut back, 3 bases at V and 5 bases at J, with 16 bases in the middle. CDR3 region: CASSFGRTEGETQYF. CDR3 in DNA: TGTGCCAGCAGCTTCGGACGGACCGAAGGGGAGACCCAGTACTTC. The full variable domain, with the rest looked up from reference TRBV11-3 and TRBJ2-5, is EAGVVQSPRYKIIEKKQPVAFWCNPISGHNTLYWYLQNLGQGPELLIRYENEEAVDDSQLPKDRFSAERLKGVDSTLKIQPAELGDSAVYLCASSFGRTEGETQYFGPGTRLLVL.

This clonotype turned up a few times. V usage is TRBV20-1 and J usage is TRBJ2-4, with 11 bases identical to TRBD2. Germline CDR1 and CDR2: DFQATT and SNEGSKA (reference sequence). This CDR3 contains 17 residues. Trimming took 0 bases from V and 1 from J; bases not matched to a gene: 5. CDR3 nucleotides: TGCAGTGCTAGAGATAGCGGGAGGGCCGGGGCCAAAAACATTCAGTACTTC. Amino acids: CSARDSGRAGAKNIQYF.

A few counts support this clonotype. The chain combines TRBV10-3 with TRBJ1-5; D is undetermined. CDR3 length: 16 amino acids. The germline CDR1 and CDR2 sequences are ENHRY and SYGVKD. The ends were cut back, 4 bases at V and 2 bases at J, with 15 bases in the middle. This CDR3 is CAISANSGVGNQPQHF. The CDR3 coding sequence is TGTGCCATCAGTGCGAATTCTGGAGTCGGCAATCAGCCCCAGCATTTT.

This clonotype came up many times. This sequence joins TRBV2 and TRBJ2-7, with D perhaps matching TRBD2 (5 bases). This CDR3 comprises 14 residues. Trimming removed 3 bases at V and 2 bases at J, with 11 bases between. Germline CDR1 is SNHLY and CDR2 is FYNNEI. Written as DNA, the CDR3 is TGTGCCAGCAGTGAGGAGGCATCTCCCTACGAGCAGTACTTC. This translates into CASSEEASPYEQYF.

This clonotype was detected ten times or more. V is TRBV12-3 or TRBV12-4 and J is TRBJ1-2; D is uncertain. The CDR3 runs 11 residues. Trimming took 5 bases from V and 8 from J, leaving 9 bases between them. The CDR3 is CASSNRGGYTF. The CDR3 region has the DNA TGTGCCAGCAGTAACAGAGGAGGCTACACCTTC.

This clonotype showed up many times. The chain recombines TRBV12-3 or TRBV12-4 with TRBJ1-1; D remains ambiguous. The CDR3 is 13 residues long. V lost 2 bases and J 5 bases, leaving 9 bases between the germline ends. The CDR3 loop reads CASSLQRSTEAFF. The DNA for the CDR3 is TGTGCCAGCAGTTTACAGAGATCAACTGAAGCTTTCTTT.

This clonotype was recorded many times. The V gene is TRBV20-1, the J gene TRBJ2-3; D is possibly TRBD1 or TRBD2 (6 bases each). Per germline, CDR1 DFQATT and CDR2 SNEGSKA (reference sequence). The ends were cut back, 6 bases at V and 0 bases at J, with 10 bases in the middle. This CDR3 is 13 amino acids long. CDR3 amino acids: CSAGGQSTDTQYF. The CDR3, as DNA: TGCAGTGCCGGGGGCCAGAGCACAGATACGCAGTATTTT.

With respect to this clonotype: In this CDR3 the conserved last residue, phenylalanine or tryptophan, is missing, so a read error is likely. The J gene is TRBJ2-3, the V gene TRBV7-2, with D possibly being TRBD2 (5 bases). Germline V gives CDR1 SGHTA, CDR2 FQGNSA. V lost 5 bases, J lost 0 bases, and 15 bases lay in between. This CDR3 spans 16 amino acids. The CDR3, as DNA: TGTGCCAGCAGCCAGAAGGTGGGAGTTAGCACAGATACGCAGTATTAT. Translation gives CASSQKVGVSTDTQYY.

This clonotype showed up just a few times. The chain combines TRBV6-2 or TRBV6-3 with TRBJ1-6; 8 bases are shared with TRBD1. The ends lost 2 bases at V and 14 bases at J; junction bases unmatched: 2. CDR3 size: 12 residues. The germline gives CDR1 MNHEY, CDR2 SVGEGT. CDR3 amino acids: CASSYRTGTLHF. The CDR3 DNA reads as TGTGCCAGCAGTTACCGGACAGGGACCCTCCACTTT.

This clonotype has only a few counts. CDR3 DNA sequence: TGTGCCAGCAGTCGGCTGACTAGCGGGAGGGGAAATGAGCAGTTCTTC. Encoded protein: CASSRLTSGRGNEQFF. This chain links TRBV12-3 or TRBV12-4 with TRBJ2-1, with 14 bases that match TRBD2. V was clipped by 5 bases and J by 7 bases; unmatched bases: 7. The CDR3 loop spans 16 amino acids.

This clonotype has ten or more counts. The chain links TRBV18 to TRBJ1-3, with TRBD1 matching 7 bases. The J segment lost 0 bases and the V segment lost 6 bases, leaving 5 bases of the junction unmatched. From germline, CDR1 is KGHSH and CDR2 LQKENI. The CDR3 loop spans 15 amino acids. CDR3 sequence: CASSQDRASGNTIYF. The CDR3 DNA sequence: TGTGCCAGCTCCCAAGACAGGGCCTCTGGAAACACCATATATTTT.